This TCR beta chain was obtained from a study of blood T cells in healthy people across ages (dated by TCRdb to between 2015 and 2017). Background on the whole study: In model experiments, template switching captured about one uniquely barcoded TCR beta cDNA molecule for every two T cells. Using deep sequencing normalized with unique cDNA molecular identifiers, the study measured how TCR beta repertoire diversity changes with age. The donors were divided into four age groups: young (average around 16 years), middle-aged (almost 40), aged (approximately 59) and long-lived (roughly 82). To avoid experimental bias, donors of different ages were randomly spread across the sequencing lanes. Using the same blood draw, the study looked at two additional independent replicas of 1 million unique cDNA reads for two donors, one aged 18 to 29 and the other aged 80 or older. Overall study results and their limits: Observed TCR beta diversity per million T cells fell roughly linearly with age, and a significant reduction was already apparent by age around 40. Conclusive comparison of naive and antigen-experienced compartments was prevented by the profiling of bulk unsorted PBMCs. Estimates of total diversity based on one million sequenced T cells were regarded as lower bounds and as underestimates. The CMV infection status of donors was not known, potentially confounding age-related changes in expanded clonotypes. The percentage of naive T cells measured by flow cytometry correlated strongly with observed TCR beta diversity. The long-lived group showed more naive CD4+ T cells, fewer expanded clones and increased TCR diversity than the aged group, suggesting age selection.

Donors were roughly 40 systemically healthy Caucasian individuals from Russia aged roughly 6 to 95 years. Approximately 11 milliliters of peripheral blood were drawn from each donor into EDTA-treated Vacutainer tubes. Ficoll-Paque density-gradient centrifugation was used to isolate PBMCs, with at least 6.5 million per sample. Trizol reagent was used to extract total RNA from PBMCs, with at least 5 micrograms per sample. For every donor, flow cytometry on a PBMC aliquot measured the percentage of naive CD45RAhigh/CD27high T cells. A word on this clonotype: Its antigen has not been determined. Per-base qualities were not stored, and no clone one base away is much larger.

Spanning cysteine to phenylalanine, the CDR3 consists of 15 amino acids. The sequence is cut down to CDR3 DNA, 45 bases in frame from base 1. Between the V and J ends, shortened by 1 base and 5 bases respectively, the junction contains 12 bases. CDR1 SGHTA and CDR2 FQGNSA were looked up in the germline V gene. The receptor library was made with 5' RACE. The instrument given in TCRdb is Illumina HiSeq 2500. The second PCR ran for roughly 7 to 11 cycles and used a J-beta primer mix along with a sample-barcoded 5' primer. A unique molecular identifier was introduced onto each TCR beta cDNA molecule by a template-switch 5' adaptor carrying 12 random nucleotides. Each sample yielded at least 2.5 million CDR3-containing paired-end reads. First-strand cDNA was synthesized from all RNA with the Mint cDNA synthesis kit, primed by a TRBC-specific oligonucleotide. After uracil-DNA glycosylase treatment, a first 18-cycle PCR used universal primers M1SS and BC2_uni_R on all cDNA. The published analysis was carried out like this. For normalization, 1 million high-quality reads, each with a distinct molecular identifier, were randomly selected from each sample. Reads sharing molecular identifiers were discarded rather than binned into consensus sequences. CDR3 identification, clonotype clustering and error correction used MiTCR with a Q25 quality threshold and the strictest error-elimination algorithm. A nonparametric unseen species model with Euler transformation was used to estimate a lower bound on total TCR beta diversity. TCRdb reanalyzed the raw reads on its own, using fastp at Q25 for trimming and MiXCR for clone calling, and kept in-frame beta chains. Rows with one shared CDR3 protein collapse into an entry with the most common genes and DNA. It is TCRdb's table, rather than the study itself, that gives the V and J calls and clone size. The sample table holds 1.5 million to 2 million distinct CDR3 sequences, of which about 50% were seen once. The top ten clonotypes cover roughly 2.1% of the sample.

The receptor was derived from a woman in her forties in good health. The sample was blood. This chain is built from TRBV7-2 and TRBJ1-5, with the D gene uncertain. The CDR3 here reads CASSLEGRRDQPQHF. The nucleotides are TGTGCCAGCAGCTTAGAGGGTAGACGAGATCAGCCCCAGCATTTT.